The T cell receptor (beta chain) under discussion was sequenced for a study of shared clonotypes between healthy human individuals. As concerns this clone: Antigen specificity is unknown. Its ends do not fully match the called genes, so a read error is possible.

The CDR3 sequence is 16 residues long. CDR1 is SGDLS, CDR2 YYNGEE, per germline. Only CD45RO-negative cells positively selected for CCR7 counted as naive CD8 cells, so terminally differentiated effector memory CD45RA+ cells were excluded. Findings of the study overall: A small donor pool kept down the genetic and exposure-history diversity that was represented. Estimated richness was generally greater in naive than memory subsets.

When replicate PCRs were run on sorted subsets, they used about 220 ng DNA, approximately 27,000 T cell genomes. Method: immunoSEQ multiplex PCR; TCRdb's copy keeps in-frame clones and lacks some. Here the sample spans around 2.1 million clones, about 93% being singletons. The sequenced sample consisted of naive CD8+ T cells from PBMCs. This clonotype was sampled from a man between 18 and 29 years old in good health. Some clones in this sample may be carry-over from other donors' samples. This chain links TRBV9 with TRBJ2-7, with TRBD2 identical over 7 bases. In DNA, the CDR3 is TGTGCCAGCAGCGGGGGGAGCGGCGGGAGATCCTACGAGCAGTGCTTC. This gives the protein CASSGGSGGRSYEQCF.